Given below is one T cell receptor beta chain in context. The data were obtained in a study of shared clonotypes between healthy human individuals. The data were produced by immunoSEQ multiplex PCR, yet TCRdb's version contains in-frame clones alone and is incomplete. The table includes about 2 million clones, roughly 95% detected once. Sequences were obtained from naive CD4+ T cells sorted from blood. Described subset: CD45RA+ positively selected. The receptor's source is a man aged 18 to 29 in good health.

The CDR3 region is CASSEAGTGTYNEQFF. The CDR3 DNA reads as TGTGCCAGCAGTGAGGCCGGGACAGGGACGTACAATGAGCAGTTCTTC. The chain couples TRBV6-1 to TRBJ2-1, with 9 bases identical to TRBD1. Germline CDR1 reads MNHNS; CDR2 reads SASEGT. There are 16 residues in the CDR3. Trimming cost V 3 bases and J 4 bases; bases outside gene matches: 7.